The present entry profiles one T cell receptor (beta chain) with its context. No antigen is known for it. Germline CDR1 reads SGDLS; CDR2 reads YYNGEE. Trimming at V came to 0 bases and at J to 6 bases, leaving 7 bases not matched to a gene. This CDR3 has 16 residues. This sample is drawn from a study of cytomegalovirus exposure and HLA in healthy donors. Findings of the study overall: The authors judged a highly shared variant cluster likely a sequencing artifact.

This PCR relied on a set of 60 Vbeta primers and 13 Jbeta primers. In the study's own analysis: There were 70 million to 95 million unique TCR beta chains by a later count, and some 12 million of them were shared. Clones were sequenced by immunoSEQ multiplex PCR, and TCRdb holds only the in-frame ones, with some missing. Clonal size and the V and J genes are those of that table, whereas D and trimming came from the DNA. The profile shows approximately 150,000 clones, about 80% of them singletons. The source is a man aged 25-45 years in good health and CMV-seropositive. Sequenced material: PBMCs. The chain has TRBV9 and TRBJ2-1; 9 nucleotides align to TRBD2. In DNA form, the CDR3 reads TGTGCCAGCAGCGTAGGAGGGCGGGGGGGGATCAATGAGCAGTTCTTC. Amino acids: CASSVGGRGGINEQFF.